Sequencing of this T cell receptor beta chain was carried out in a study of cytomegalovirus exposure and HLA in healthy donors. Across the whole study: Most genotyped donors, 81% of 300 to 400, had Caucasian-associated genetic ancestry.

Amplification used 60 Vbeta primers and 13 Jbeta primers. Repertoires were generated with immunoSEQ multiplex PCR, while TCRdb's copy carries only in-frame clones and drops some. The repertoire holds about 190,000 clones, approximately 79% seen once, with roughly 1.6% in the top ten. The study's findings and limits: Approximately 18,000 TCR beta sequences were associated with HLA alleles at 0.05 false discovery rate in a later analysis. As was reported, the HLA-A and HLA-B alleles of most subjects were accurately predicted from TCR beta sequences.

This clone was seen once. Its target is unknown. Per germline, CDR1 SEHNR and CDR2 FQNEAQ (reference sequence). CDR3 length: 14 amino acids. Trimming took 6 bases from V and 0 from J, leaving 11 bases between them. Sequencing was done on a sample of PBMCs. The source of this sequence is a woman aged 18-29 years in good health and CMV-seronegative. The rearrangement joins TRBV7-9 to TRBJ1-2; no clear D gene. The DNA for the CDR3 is TGTGCCAGCAGGTCAAACTCCGCTAACTATGGCTACACCTTC. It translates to CASRSNSANYGYTF. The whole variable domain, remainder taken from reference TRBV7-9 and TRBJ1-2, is DTGVSQNPRHKITKRGQNVTFRCDPISEHNRLYWYRQTLGQGPEFLTYFQNEAQLEKSRLLSDRFSAERPKGSFSTLEIQRTEQGDSAMYLCASRSNSANYGYTFGSGTRLTVV.